Below are 8 T cell receptor beta chains sequenced from a single sample in a study of T cell responses to AZD1222 COVID-19 vaccine. Data came from immunoSEQ multiplex PCR; TCRdb stores just in-frame clones and leaves some out. Seen here are about 120,000 clones, 87% observed once, and the top ten hold around 9.4%. The sequenced sample was peripheral blood, obtained on day 0 of AZD1222 vaccination. All receptors derive from an adult in good health.

CDR3 sequence: CASSRAGSDTDTQYF. CDR3 nucleotides: TGTGCCAGCAGCCGCGCAGGGTCGGACACAGATACGCAGTATTTT. The rearrangement links TRBV5-4 to TRBJ2-3, with D possibly being TRBD1 (5 bases). This CDR3 has 15 amino acids. V was clipped by 4 bases and J by 2 bases, with 14 bases between them. Per the germline V gene, CDR1 is SGHNT and CDR2 is YYREEE (reference sequence). The full variable domain, completed using reference TRBV5-4 and TRBJ2-3, is ETGVTQSPTHLIKTRGQQVTLRCSSQSGHNTVSWYQQALGQGPQFIFQYYREEENGRGNFPPRFSGLQFPNYSSELNVNALELDDSALYLCASSRAGSDTDTQYFGPGTRLTVL.

This chain joins TRBV2 and TRBJ2-1; TRBD2 agrees at 8 bases. The V gene's germline CDR1 is SNHLY and CDR2 FYNNEI. J was trimmed by 0 bases and V by 6 bases; bases with no gene match: 4. The CDR3 length is 15 residues. CDR3 residues: CASRISGSSYNEQFF. CDR3 in DNA: TGTGCCAGCAGAATAAGCGGGAGCTCCTACAATGAGCAGTTCTTC. The full variable domain, in which reference TRBV2 and TRBJ2-1 provide the parts outside the CDR3, is EPEVTQTPSHQVTQMGQEVILRCVPISNHLYFYWYRQILGQKVEFLVSFYNNEISEKSEIFDDQFSVERPDGSNFTLKIRSTKLEDSAMYFCASRISGSSYNEQFFGPGTRLTVL.

The rearrangement links TRBV27 to TRBJ2-6, with D unresolved. V was shortened by 8 bases and J by 0 bases, with 8 bases between the two germline ends. Germline loops: CDR1 MNHEY, CDR2 SMNVEV (reference sequence). The CDR3 extends over 14 amino acids. CDR3 amino acids: CASSTLSGANVLTF. The DNA of the CDR3 is TGTGCCAGCTCCACCCTCTCTGGGGCCAACGTCCTGACTTTC.

V and J are TRBV3-1 (or the pseudogene TRBV3-2) and TRBJ2-7, with 9 bases lining up with TRBD1. V shed 5 bases and J 4 bases; nucleotides not matched to a gene: 3. CDR3 length: 13 amino acids. CDR1 is LGHDT, CDR2 YNNKEL, per germline (reference sequence). CDR3 sequence (DNA): TGTGCCAGCAGCAACGGACAGGGGTACGAGCAGTACTTC. It yields the protein CASSNGQGYEQYF.

This chain joins TRBV30 and TRBJ2-1; TRBD1 is a possible D gene (8 bases). The V and J ends lost 0 bases and 8 bases respectively, with 23 bases between them. This CDR3 region has 17 residues. Germline lookup yields CDR1 GTSNPN and CDR2 SVGIG (reference sequence). The CDR3 region is CAWSVQGVGGRFDEQFF. The CDR3 region has the DNA TGTGCCTGGAGTGTACAGGGGGTGGGCGGGAGATTTGATGAGCAGTTCTTC.

This chain links TRBV5-1 with TRBJ1-2; weak D call: TRBD1 (5 bases). Trimming removed 0 bases at V and 2 bases at J, with 20 bases between. The germline CDR1 and CDR2 sequences are SGHRS and YFSETQ. This CDR3 is 18 amino acids long. CDR3 sequence: CASSLDTGVQAANYGYTF. DNA for the CDR3: TGCGCCAGCAGCTTGGATACGGGGGTTCAGGCAGCCAACTATGGCTACACCTTC.

This chain links TRBV7-8 with TRBJ2-7; no clear D. With 3 bases removed from V and 2 bases from J, the gap between germline ends came to 8 bases. CDR3 length equals 13 residues. Germline CDR1 is SGHVS and CDR2 is FQNEAQ. CDR3 sequence: CASSFAAPYEQYF. The CDR3 DNA follows: TGTGCCAGCAGCTTCGCAGCTCCCTACGAGCAGTACTTC.

The V gene is TRBV7-2, the J gene TRBJ2-7; 10 nucleotides agree with TRBD1. CDR1 SGHTA and CDR2 FQGNSA come from the germline V gene. V lost 4 bases and J lost 3; bases outside the gene matches: 6. CDR3 length: 15 residues. DNA of the CDR3: TGTGCCAGCAGCTCCGGGACAGGGGCCGTCTACGAGCAGTACTTC. Encoded protein: CASSSGTGAVYEQYF. The full variable domain, with the rest looked up from reference TRBV7-2 and TRBJ2-7, is GAGVSQSPSNKVTEKGKDVELRCDPISGHTALYWYRQSLGQGLEFLIYFQGNSAPDKSGLPSDRFSAERTGGSVSTLTIQRTQQEDSAVYLCASSSGTGAVYEQYFGPGTRLTVT.